The 32 T cell receptor beta chains listed next were all sequenced from one sample in a study of beta chain features in type 1 diabetes (dated by TCRdb to 2016 to 2019). Libraries were made using the immunoSEQ multiplex PCR assay. The entire amount of isolated RNA was reverse transcribed using the High Capacity cDNA Reverse Transcription Kit, so the sequenced TCRB transcripts were expressed ones. In TCRdb, the immuneACCESS table is reduced to in-frame sequences with V and J assigned. These tables do not hold every clone; where another copy was compared, an unresolved V gene accounts for under half, and the others remain unexplained. The table for this sample lists 850,000 to 900,000 clones; roughly 15% of them were counted only once. The biggest ten clones account for 0.023% of the sample. The material sequenced was naive CD4+ T cells from blood. In light of the paper, this sample's cell subset or site label describes: true naive CD4+ T cells. These receptors all stem from a woman under 30 in good health.

This clone was seen a handful of times. This sequence joins TRBV25-1 and TRBJ2-3; 7 bases fit TRBD1. Germline V gene sequence: CDR1 MGHDK, CDR2 SYGVNS. Trimming removed 3 bases from V and 2 bases from J; junction bases left unmatched: 11. CDR3 size: 17 residues. CDR3 loop: CASSEGWGTEATDTQYF. The CDR3 DNA sequence: TGTGCCAGCAGTGAGGGGTGGGGGACAGAAGCCACAGATACGCAGTATTTT. Drawing the rest from reference TRBV25-1 and TRBJ2-3, the complete variable domain is EADIYQTPRYLVIGTGKKITLECSQTMGHDKMYWYQQDPGMELHLIHYSYGVNSTEKGDLSSESTVSRIRTEHFPLTLESARPSHTSQYLCASSEGWGTEATDTQYFGPGTRLTVL.

This clone has more than one count but fewer than ten. J is TRBJ2-5 and V is TRBV2; TRBD2 might be the D (6 bases). Germline V gives CDR1 SNHLY, CDR2 FYNNEI. CDR3 length equals 13 residues. Trimming shortened V by 7 bases and J by 4 bases, and 13 bases separated the two germline ends. The CDR3 sequence is CASISGSGETQYF. DNA of the CDR3: TGTGCCAGCATCTCCGGGAGCGGAGAGACCCAGTACTTC.

This clone was detected a few times. The chain uses TRBV14 and TRBJ2-1; D unresolved. The germline CDR1 and CDR2 sequences are SGHDN and FVKESK. This CDR3 is 15 amino acids long. Trimming left V 4 bases short and J 10 bases short, with 20 bases between. CDR3 amino acids: CASSPFLDLTSEQFF. As DNA, the CDR3 is TGTGCCAGCAGCCCGTTCCTGGACCTTACATCGGAGCAGTTCTTC.

The V and J genes are TRBV28 and TRBJ2-7, with 7 positions matching TRBD1. The V gene's germline CDR1 is MDHEN and CDR2 SYDVKM. This CDR3 contains 15 residues. V shed 7 bases and J 3 bases; nucleotides not matched to a gene: 12. DNA of the CDR3: TGTGCCAGCACTCCGGGACAGTCGGGAAGCTACGAGCAGTACTTC. Translated: CASTPGQSGSYEQYF.

The chain is built from TRBV15 and TRBJ1-1; D gene uncertain. V was cut by 1 base and J by 5 bases, with 14 bases left in between. The CDR3 extends over 15 amino acids. Germline-derived CDR1 and CDR2 are LNHNV and YYDKDF (reference sequence). Written as DNA, the CDR3 is TGTGCCACCAGCAGAGGTTTTTTGATGACGACTGAAGCTTTCTTT. Protein: CATSRGFLMTTEAFF.

The table lists this clone with a few counts. The chain recombines TRBV7-9 with TRBJ2-5; D gene unclear. The germline V gene encodes CDR1 SEHNR and CDR2 FQNEAQ (reference sequence). Trimming shortened V by 5 bases and J by 1 base, and 14 bases separated the two germline ends. The CDR3 has 15 amino acids. The chain's CDR3 is CASSMGTAGQETQYF. The CDR3 DNA follows: TGTGCCAGCAGCATGGGAACAGCCGGCCAAGAGACCCAGTACTTC.

The chain has TRBV5-1 and TRBJ2-7; TRBD2 aligns across 14 bases. The V and J ends lost 4 bases and 3 bases, in that order; junction bases with no gene match: 12. The V gene's germline CDR1 is SGHRS and CDR2 YFSETQ. This CDR3 has 18 residues. DNA for the CDR3: TGCGCCAGCAGCCCGATGGGGACTAGCGGGAGTTTTAGCTACGAGCAGTACTTC. Its protein is CASSPMGTSGSFSYEQYF.

The chain is built from TRBV7-9 and TRBJ2-7; D gene uncertain. V lost 0 bases, J lost 7 bases, and 7 bases lay in between. Germline loops: CDR1 SEHNR, CDR2 FQNEAQ (reference sequence). This CDR3 is 12 amino acids long. This chain's CDR3 is CASSLALGEQYF. CDR3 nucleotide sequence: TGTGCCAGCAGCTTAGCGCTTGGGGAGCAGTACTTC.

This clone was observed a few times. This chain connects TRBV6-4 to TRBJ2-5; D possibly corresponds to TRBD2 (5 bases). V lost 4 bases and J 5 bases, leaving 11 bases between the germline ends. This CDR3 is 13 amino acids long. Germline V gene sequence: CDR1 MRHNA, CDR2 SNTAGT. The CDR3 DNA is TGTGCCAGCAGTGTTAGGACGGGGGAGACCCAGTACTTC. This sequence encodes CASSVRTGETQYF.

V usage is TRBV9 and J usage is TRBJ1-1; D call uncertain. The CDR3 length is 13 residues. Germline loops: CDR1 SGDLS, CDR2 YYNGEE. V was pared by 4 bases and J by 1 base, with 8 bases between. The CDR3 bases are TGTGCCAGCAGCTACGGGGAGAACACTGAAGCTTTCTTT. Its translation is CASSYGENTEAFF.

In this sample, this clone turned up a few times. The CDR3 reads CASSPYGWEVGNEQYF. CDR3 nucleotides: TGTGCCAGCAGCCCGTATGGTTGGGAGGTAGGGAACGAGCAGTACTTC. This chain links TRBV9 with TRBJ2-7, with a possible D match to TRBD2 (6 bases). This CDR3 spans 16 amino acids. The V and J ends lost 4 bases and 5 bases respectively, with 22 bases between them. The germline CDR1 and CDR2 sequences are SGDLS and YYNGEE.

The rearrangement uses TRBV28 and TRBJ2-7; D perhaps matches TRBD2 (5 bases). CDR1 and CDR2 (germline): MDHEN, SYDVKM. V was pared by 4 bases and J by 5 bases, with 9 bases between. This CDR3 spans 12 amino acids. The CDR3 spells CASSSRRNEQYF. The CDR3 nucleotides read TGTGCCAGCAGTTCCAGGAGGAACGAGCAGTACTTC.

This clone was observed a few times. Other nucleotide sequences from this sample produce the same CDR3. J is TRBJ2-7 and V is TRBV20-1; no clear D. The CDR3 spans 11 residues. The V end lost 5 bases, the J end lost 4 bases, and 9 bases lay between the germline ends. From germline, CDR1 is DFQATT and CDR2 SNEGSKA (reference sequence). This CDR3 reads CSAEITYEQYF. The CDR3 nucleotides are TGCAGTGCTGAAATCACTTACGAGCAGTACTTC.

This clone was found a few times. This chain connects TRBV4-3 to TRBJ2-3; D may be TRBD2 (6 bases). This CDR3 has 18 amino acids. V lost 0 bases and J 4 bases, leaving 20 bases between the germline ends. Germline V gives CDR1 LGHNA, CDR2 YSLEER. The CDR3 DNA follows: TGCGCCAGCAGCCAAGAGGACCACAGGAGGGCCGGGTCAGATACGCAGTATTTT. Residues: CASSQEDHRRAGSDTQYF.

This clone was observed a handful of times. V gene TRBV7-2 combines with J gene TRBJ2-7, with D maybe TRBD1 (5 bases). In germline, CDR1 is SGHTA, CDR2 FQGNSA. The CDR3 is 14 amino acids. Trimming pared 1 base from V and 2 bases from J, leaving 9 bases between. The CDR3: CASSLDPGTYEQYF. The CDR3, as DNA: TGTGCCAGCAGCTTAGACCCAGGGACCTACGAGCAGTACTTC.

CDR3 residues: CATSRDLRAGETQYF. In nucleotides, the CDR3 is TGTGCCACCAGCAGAGATCTAAGGGCCGGGGAGACCCAGTACTTC. The rearrangement links TRBV15 to TRBJ2-5; no reliable D call. Germline CDR1 and CDR2: LNHNV and YYDKDF (reference sequence). Between the trimmed V and J ends, which lost 0 bases and 5 bases, there was a span of 13 bases. The CDR3 is made up of 15 amino acids.

This chain uses TRBV5-1 with TRBJ2-1; D may correspond to TRBD1 or TRBD2 (6 bases each). The CDR3 consists of 14 residues. Trimming took off 7 bases at V and 0 bases at J, with 11 bases between the two ends. Germline V CDR1 and CDR2: SGHRS, YFSETQ. The DNA of the CDR3 is TGCGCCAGCCGGGGGCAGGCCTCCTACAATGAGCAGTTCTTC. This encodes CASRGQASYNEQFF.

The V call is TRBV28, the J call TRBJ2-7, with 9 positions matching TRBD2. The CDR3 is 16 residues long. Per the germline V gene, CDR1 is MDHEN and CDR2 is SYDVKM. The J segment lost 3 bases and the V segment lost 3 bases, leaving 9 bases of the junction unmatched. The CDR3, as DNA: TGTGCCAGCAGTTTGTTCGGCGGGAGGGATCACTACGAGCAGTACTTC. Encoded protein: CASSLFGGRDHYEQYF. The variable domain in full, with the rest retrieved from reference TRBV28 and TRBJ2-7, is DVKVTQSSRYLVKRTGEKVFLECVQDMDHENMFWYRQDPGLGLRLIYFSYDVKMKEKGDIPEGYSVSREKKERFSLILESASTNQTSMYLCASSLFGGRDHYEQYFGPGTRLTVT.

Only a few counts were recorded for this clone. Other DNA sequences of this sample code for an identical CDR3. V gene TRBV10-3 combines with J gene TRBJ1-1, with TRBD1 as a possible D gene (5 bases). V lost 6 bases, J lost 1 base, and 9 bases lay in between. Germline CDR1 is ENHRY and CDR2 is SYGVKD. The CDR3 runs 13 residues. CDR3 nucleotide sequence: TGTGCCATCAGGGGGACGGGGAACACTGAAGCTTTCTTT. Its protein is CAIRGTGNTEAFF.

The V call is TRBV2, the J call TRBJ1-5; 7 positions agree with TRBD1. CDR1 and CDR2 (germline): SNHLY, FYNNEI. CDR3 length: 15 amino acids. Unmatched junction bases numbered 4, after V lost 4 bases and J lost 1 base. DNA of the CDR3: TGTGCCAGCAGTGCAGGGGGGCGAAGCAATCAGCCCCAGCATTTT. It is translated as CASSAGGRSNQPQHF.

Comments on this clone: The sample carries other DNA sequences with the same CDR3. The V gene is TRBV2, the J gene TRBJ2-5; D is unclear. The CDR3 is 11 residues long. In germline, CDR1 is SNHLY, CDR2 FYNNEI. Trimming removed 2 bases from V and 5 bases from J, with 3 bases in between. Here the CDR3 reads CASSELETQYF. The CDR3 DNA reads as TGTGCCAGCAGTGAATTGGAGACCCAGTACTTC.

The chain employs TRBV28 and TRBJ2-5; 8 nucleotides agree with TRBD2. Trimming removed 6 bases from V and 5 bases from J; junction bases left unmatched: 2. This CDR3 spans 12 amino acids. Germline assignment: CDR1 MDHEN and CDR2 SYDVKM. CDR3 region: CASRRGGETQYF. The CDR3 DNA sequence: TGTGCCAGCAGACGCGGGGGGGAGACCCAGTACTTC.

The V and J genes are TRBV6-6 and TRBJ2-7; possible D gene TRBD1, 5 bases. Trimming removed 4 bases from V and 6 bases from J, with 16 bases in between. Germline CDR1 and CDR2: MNHNY and SVGAGI (reference sequence). This CDR3 comprises 14 residues. The CDR3 protein is CASSSVTRAAEQYF. Here the CDR3 DNA reads TGTGCCAGCAGTTCCGTGACCAGGGCCGCCGAGCAGTACTTC.

The V and J genes are TRBV4-3 and TRBJ1-3; TRBD1 agrees at 8 bases. Germline lookup yields CDR1 LGHNA and CDR2 YSLEER. The CDR3 runs 15 residues. With 4 bases clipped from V and 2 bases from J, the junction kept 4 bases outside the gene matches. Here the CDR3 reads CASSPRQGTGNTIYF. The CDR3 DNA follows: TGCGCCAGCAGCCCGAGACAGGGGACTGGAAACACCATATATTTT.

This clone was recorded once. The chain recombines TRBV18 with TRBJ2-3; 9 bases match TRBD2. The CDR3 extends over 15 amino acids. Germline lookup yields CDR1 KGHSH and CDR2 LQKENI. Trimming cost V 3 bases and J 2 bases; bases outside gene matches: 3. The CDR3 is CASSPLAGLTDTQYF. CDR3 bases: TGTGCCAGCTCACCTCTAGCGGGACTCACAGATACGCAGTATTTT.

J is TRBJ2-2 and V is TRBV2; the match to TRBD1 covers 7 bases. The CDR3 runs 15 residues. Germline assignment: CDR1 SNHLY and CDR2 FYNNEI. The V gene end was trimmed by 4 bases and the J gene end by 4 bases; junction bases not matched to a gene: 6. The CDR3 loop reads CASSAKGASTGELFF. The CDR3 bases are TGTGCCAGCAGTGCAAAGGGGGCCAGCACCGGGGAGCTGTTTTTT.

This clone was seen a few times. The chain uses TRBV15 and TRBJ2-2; D remains unclear. Per the germline V gene, CDR1 is LNHNV and CDR2 is YYDKDF (reference sequence). V was trimmed by 1 base and J by 7 bases, leaving 16 bases between them. This CDR3 comprises 16 residues. CDR3 DNA sequence: TGTGCCACCAGCAGAGTCTCAGGACGGATGCGCGGGGAGCTGTTTTTT. Protein sequence: CATSRVSGRMRGELFF.

There are a few counts of this clone. This sequence joins TRBV5-1 and TRBJ2-1; 7 positions agree with TRBD2. The CDR3 contains 15 residues. CDR1 SGHRS and CDR2 YFSETQ come from the germline V gene. Unmatched junction bases numbered 11, after V lost 2 bases and J lost 9 bases. For the CDR3, the DNA is TGCGCCAGCAGCTTAGGTGTGGGAGGGCTAAGTGAGCAGTTCTTC. As protein: CASSLGVGGLSEQFF. The full variable domain, in which reference TRBV5-1 and TRBJ2-1 provide the parts outside the CDR3, is KAGVTQTPRYLIKTRGQQVTLSCSPISGHRSVSWYQQTPGQGLQFLFEYFSETQRNKGNFPGRFSGRQFSNSRSEMNVSTLELGDSALYLCASSLGVGGLSEQFFGPGTRLTVL.

This clone came up a few times. The chain employs TRBV28 and TRBJ1-1, with D perhaps matching TRBD1 (5 bases). V dropped 4 bases and J dropped 1 base, with 16 bases sitting between them. The germline V gene has CDR1 MDHEN and CDR2 SYDVKM. CDR3 length equals 16 residues. CDR3 DNA: TGTGCCAGCAGTTCCGGGCCGGGACTTGGGAACACTGAAGCTTTCTTT. Translating it yields CASSSGPGLGNTEAFF.

The rearrangement joins TRBV18 to TRBJ2-7; D is unresolved. The CDR3 is 14 amino acids. The V end was cut by 5 bases, the J end by 0 bases, with 11 bases between. Germline assignment: CDR1 KGHSH and CDR2 LQKENI. Written as DNA, the CDR3 is TGTGCCAGCTCAGATCTCGACGGCTCCTACGAGCAGTACTTC. Translating it yields CASSDLDGSYEQYF.

This chain joins TRBV28 and TRBJ1-2; possibly TRBD1 for D (5 bases). The CDR3 covers 14 residues. V lost 6 bases and J 3 bases, leaving 14 bases between the germline ends. Germline V lookup: CDR1 MDHEN, CDR2 SYDVKM. The CDR3 here is CASRSSGTHYGYTF. The CDR3 bases are TGTGCCAGCAGATCATCCGGGACTCACTATGGCTACACCTTC.

This clone appeared a few times. The chain links TRBV11-1 to TRBJ2-3, with D hard to call. The CDR3 sequence is 12 residues long. V gave up 0 bases and J gave up 4 bases, with 2 bases separating them. Per the germline V gene, CDR1 is SGHAT and CDR2 is FQDESV (reference sequence). The CDR3 bases are TGTGCCAGCAGCTTAGCAGCAGATACGCAGTATTTT. Amino acid sequence: CASSLAADTQYF.